This TCR beta chain stems from a study of CD8+ T cells in alopecia areata. For the study at large: Patients in the treated group were given tofacitinib by mouth, 5 to 10 mg twice a day. Tofacitinib administration persisted for 6 to 18 months, succeeded by 6 months off drug.

In its sample, this clone was seen a few times. Its antigen is undetermined. The treatment here: oral pan-JAK inhibitor, 5-10 mg twice daily. Alopecia areata patients provided lesional scalp punch biopsies and peripheral blood, both collected for the study. Broader study findings: While patients received tofacitinib, many expanded lesional clones remained present in scalp and blood.

TCR sequencing used cDNA made by reverse transcription of extracted RNA. Here immunoSEQ multiplex PCR was the method, and the copy in TCRdb shows in-frame clones only, minus some. The sample holds 250,000 to 350,000 clones, 50% to 75% seen once. V lost 5 bases to trimming and J lost 7 bases, with 21 bases between them. The CDR3 has 16 amino acids. Germline values: CDR1 SGHAT, CDR2 FQNNGV. This TCR derives from a human donor with alopecia areata. This chain uses TRBV11-2 with TRBJ1-5; D might be TRBD1 (6 bases). The material sequenced was CD4+ T cells sorted from blood, taken around week 54, from a patient treated with tofacitinib. CDR3 in amino acids: CASSTPRGGRGQPQHF. Written as DNA, the CDR3 is TGTGCCAGCAGCACTCCCAGGGGAGGAAGGGGGCAGCCCCAGCATTTT.